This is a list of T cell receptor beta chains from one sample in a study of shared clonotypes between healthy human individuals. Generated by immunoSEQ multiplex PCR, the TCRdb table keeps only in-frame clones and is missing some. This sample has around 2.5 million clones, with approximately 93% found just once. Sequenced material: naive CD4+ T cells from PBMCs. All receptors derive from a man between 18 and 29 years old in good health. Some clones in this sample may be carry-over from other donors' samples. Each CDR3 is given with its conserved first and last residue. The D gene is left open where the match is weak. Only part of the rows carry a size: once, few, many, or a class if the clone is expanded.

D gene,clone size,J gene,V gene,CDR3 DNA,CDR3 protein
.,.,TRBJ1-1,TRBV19,TGTGCCAGTAGTATGAATTCGTGGCAGGGAAGGACTGAAGCTTTCTTT,CASSMNSWQGRTEAFF
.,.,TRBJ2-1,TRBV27,TGTGCCAGCAGTGAGGGCGGGCCGGTCCGGGAGCAGTTCTTC,CASSEGGPVREQFF
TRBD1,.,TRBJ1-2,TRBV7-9,TGTGCCAGCAGCTTGCAGGGGGTCTACACCTTC,CASSLQGVYTF
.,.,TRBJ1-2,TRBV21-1,TGTGCCAGCAGCCCCTGGACTCCACACCGGGCCGGGGGCTACACCTTC,CASSPWTPHRAGGYTF
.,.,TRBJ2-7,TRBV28,TGTGCCAGCAGCAAACTCCGGGCCCCGGACGAGCAGTACTTC,CASSKLRAPDEQYF
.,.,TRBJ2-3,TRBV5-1,TGCGCCAGCAGCTTGATGGGCGGAGGACCCATGGATACGCAGTATTTT,CASSLMGGGPMDTQYF
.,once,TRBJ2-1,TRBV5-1,TGCGCCAGCAGCTTTTCTAGGGATGAGCAGTTCTTC,CASSFSRDEQFF
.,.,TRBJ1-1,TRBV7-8,TGTGCCAGCAGCTTAAGTCGGGGTGTAACTGAAGCTTTCTTT,CASSLSRGVTEAFF
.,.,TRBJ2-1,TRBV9,TGTGCCAGCAGCTCCTCATATAGCTACAATGAGCAGTTCTTC,CASSSSYSYNEQFF
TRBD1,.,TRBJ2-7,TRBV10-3,TGTGCCACCTCCGGGACAGGGAATACCTACGAGCAGTACTTC,CATSGTGNTYEQYF
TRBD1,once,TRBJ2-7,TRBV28,TGTGCCAGCAGTACAGGGACAGTTGAGCAGTACTTC,CASSTGTVEQYF
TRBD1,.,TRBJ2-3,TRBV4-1,TGCGCCAGCAGCCAAGTGGGGACAGGGGGGACCTTAGCAGATACGCAGTATTTT,CASSQVGTGGTLADTQYF
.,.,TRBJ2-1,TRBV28,TGTGCCAGCATGGGGGCAAGCTCCTACAATGAGCAGTTCTTC,CASMGASSYNEQFF
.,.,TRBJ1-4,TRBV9,TGTGCCAGCAGCCCACCCTGGGCAGGGGAGAATGAAAAACTGTTTTTT,CASSPPWAGENEKLFF
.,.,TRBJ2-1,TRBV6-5,TGTGCCAGCAGTCCCCGAACCGGAGGTGAGCAGTTCTTC,CASSPRTGGEQFF
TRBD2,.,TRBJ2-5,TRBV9,TGTGCCAGCAGCGACCTACTAGCGGGGGTTCCAGAGACCCAGTACTTC,CASSDLLAGVPETQYF
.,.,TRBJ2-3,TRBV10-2,TGCGCCAGCGGAGGGAGAGATACGCAGTATTTT,CASGGRDTQYF
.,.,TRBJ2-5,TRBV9,TGTGCCAGCAGCGTAGTTCCCATGGGGGAGACCCAGTACTTC,CASSVVPMGETQYF
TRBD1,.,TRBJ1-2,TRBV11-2,TGTGCCAGCAGCGTATACAGGGGGCAGGGCTATGGCTACACCTTC,CASSVYRGQGYGYTF
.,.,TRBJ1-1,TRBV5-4,TGTGCCAGCAGTCTAAGAGAGGACACTGAAGCTTTCTTT,CASSLREDTEAFF
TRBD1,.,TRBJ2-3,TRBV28,TGTGCCAGCAGTTCCCTAGGGACAGGAGACACAGATACGCAGTATTTT,CASSSLGTGDTDTQYF
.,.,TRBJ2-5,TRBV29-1,TGCAGCGTTCGTTCGGGCACAGAGACCCAGTACTTC,CSVRSGTETQYF
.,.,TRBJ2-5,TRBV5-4,TGTGCCAGCAGCCGGACTATGGAAAAAGAGACCCAGTACTTC,CASSRTMEKETQYF
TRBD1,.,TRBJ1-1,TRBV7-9,TGTGCCAGCAGCCCAAAATTAACCCCGACAGGGGGGACTGAAGCTTTCTTT,CASSPKLTPTGGTEAFF
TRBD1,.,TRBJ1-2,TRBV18,TGTGCCAGCTCACCACCGGGCCAGGGGGTATTGGGGTATGGCTACACCTTC,CASSPPGQGVLGYGYTF
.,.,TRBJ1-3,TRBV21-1,TGTGCCAGCAGCCTTACCGGGGTCGGCGGAAACACCATATATTTT,CASSLTGVGGNTIYF
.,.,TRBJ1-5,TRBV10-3,TGTGCCATCAGCGAGACGGGACTCAATCAGCCCCAGCATTTT,CAISETGLNQPQHF
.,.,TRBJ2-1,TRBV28,TGTGCCAGCAGGGGATCGGGACTGGTCCCCGGTGAGCAGTTCTTC,CASRGSGLVPGEQFF
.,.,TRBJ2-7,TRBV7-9,TGTGCCAGCAGCTTCGCCCGGGCCAAGACCTACGAGCAGTACTTC,CASSFARAKTYEQYF
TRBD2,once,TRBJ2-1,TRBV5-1,TGCGCCAGCAGCTGGGGAGGACTAGCGGGAGGTGATGAGCAGTTCTTC,CASSWGGLAGGDEQFF
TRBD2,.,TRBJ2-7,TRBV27,TGTGCCAGCAGTTTATTGGCTAGCGGGAAATGGGTCGAGCAGTACTTC,CASSLLASGKWVEQYF
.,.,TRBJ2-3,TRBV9,TGTGCCAGCAGCGTAGGGGAAGATACGCAGTATTTT,CASSVGEDTQYF
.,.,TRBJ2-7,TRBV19,TGTGCCAGTAGTGTGGGATGGGGCACCTACGAGCAGTACTTC,CASSVGWGTYEQYF
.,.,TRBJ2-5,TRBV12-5,TGTGCTAGTGGTTTGGCAGGGATACAAGAGACCCAGTACTTC,CASGLAGIQETQYF
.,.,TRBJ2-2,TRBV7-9,TGTGCCAGCAGTCGCCCGGTGAGCACCGGGGAGCTGTTTTTT,CASSRPVSTGELFF
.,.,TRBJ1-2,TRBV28,TGTGCCAGCAGTTTAGAGGACGATGGCTACACCTTC,CASSLEDDGYTF
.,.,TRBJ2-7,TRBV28,TGTGCCAGCAGGACGGGGGCGGGGGATACCTACGAGCAGTACTTC,CASRTGAGDTYEQYF
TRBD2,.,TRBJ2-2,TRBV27,TGTGCCAGCAGTTTATCTCAGCGGGGAACCGGGGAGCTGTTTTTT,CASSLSQRGTGELFF
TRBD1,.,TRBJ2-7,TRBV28,TGTGCCAGCAGTCGGGGGGCTACCGGGACAGGGGGACCCTACGAGCAGTACTTC,CASSRGATGTGGPYEQYF